This T cell receptor (beta chain) was found in a study of blood T cell repertoires in COVID-19. About the study: Sites in the United States, Italy and Spain provided acute and convalescent COVID-19 samples. The analysed material was cDNA or gDNA that came from T cells, B-cell-depleted T cells, or PBMCs.

Using immunoSEQ multiplex PCR, the repertoire was profiled, and TCRdb retains in-frame clones only, with some absent. The table lists approximately 100,000 clones, approximately 81% of them singletons. CDR3 length equals 17 residues. The V gene lost 3 bases and the J gene lost 4 bases, with 24 bases spanning the gap. Germline assignment: CDR1 DFQATT and CDR2 SNEGSKA (reference sequence). The sequenced sample consisted of peripheral blood. This sequence originates from a human donor in a cohort sampled during active COVID-19. This sequence joins TRBV20-1 and TRBJ1-2, with TRBD1 as a possible D gene (6 bases). The CDR3 spells CSASSGFYTGTTYGYTF. The CDR3 coding sequence is TGCAGTGCTAGTTCAGGCTTCTATACCGGGACAACCTATGGCTACACCTTC.